These T cell receptor beta chains were read from a single sample in a study of vaccination and CD4 T cells after COVID-19. Their antigen targets remain unknown. One entry per CDR3 protein results from TCRdb running MiXCR on the PCR reads. The sample gives fewer than 4,000 distinct CDR3 sequences, 15% to 20% of which show up once; 23% is in the top ten. The sample consisted of CD4+ T cells from blood, cultured in vitro. Source of these receptors: a human donor who had recovered from COVID-19. Both conserved end residues are part of each CDR3. D genes are given only for firm matches. Not every row has a clone size; where given, it reads once, few, many or a size class.

d_gene: -; abundance: medium-sized; v_gene: TRBV12-3/TRBV12-4; j_gene: TRBJ2-1; CDR3nt: TGTGCCAGCAGTTTACTCCTAGCCCGGGCGGGGAATGAGCAGTTCTTC; CDR3aa: CASSLLLARAGNEQFF
d_gene: TRBD2; abundance: -; v_gene: TRBV10-3; j_gene: TRBJ2-1; CDR3nt: TGTGCCATCAGTGAAGGGACTACCATGCCTGAGCAGTTCTTC; CDR3aa: CAISEGTTMPEQFF
d_gene: -; abundance: large; v_gene: TRBV20-1; j_gene: TRBJ1-3; CDR3nt: TGCAGTGCTAGAGGGCGCAGGGCGTACACCATATATTTT; CDR3aa: CSARGRRAYTIYF
d_gene: -; abundance: -; v_gene: TRBV27; j_gene: TRBJ2-6; CDR3nt: TGTGCCAGCATGAGGATTTCTGGGGCCAACGTCCTGACTTTC; CDR3aa: CASMRISGANVLTF
d_gene: -; abundance: few; v_gene: TRBV20-1; j_gene: TRBJ2-7; CDR3nt: TGCAGTGCTAGAGCCCCAGGCCCGGGCTACGAGCAGTACTTC; CDR3aa: CSARAPGPGYEQYF
d_gene: -; abundance: few; v_gene: TRBV20-1; j_gene: TRBJ2-5; CDR3nt: TGCAGTGCTAAACAGGGCAGGGGGGGAGAGACCCAGTACTTC; CDR3aa: CSAKQGRGGETQYF
d_gene: TRBD1; abundance: few; v_gene: TRBV30; j_gene: TRBJ1-2; CDR3nt: TGTGCCTGGAGTCGGGACAGGGTGAGAGGGAACTATGGCTACACCTTC; CDR3aa: CAWSRDRVRGNYGYTF
d_gene: -; abundance: medium-sized; v_gene: TRBV25-1; j_gene: TRBJ1-1; CDR3nt: TGTGCCAGCAGTGGCGTCGGGAGGAACACTGAAGCTTTCTTT; CDR3aa: CASSGVGRNTEAFF
d_gene: TRBD1; abundance: -; v_gene: TRBV3-1; j_gene: TRBJ2-2; CDR3nt: TGTGCCAGCAGCCAAGATGTCGGGACAGGGGGGGCCGGGGAGCTGTTTTTT; CDR3aa: CASSQDVGTGGAGELFF
d_gene: TRBD1; abundance: -; v_gene: TRBV2; j_gene: TRBJ2-3; CDR3nt: TGTGCCAGCAGTGGGGCAGGGGGCCCCTGGGATACGCAGTATTTT; CDR3aa: CASSGAGGPWDTQYF
d_gene: TRBD1; abundance: -; v_gene: TRBV7-9; j_gene: TRBJ1-1; CDR3nt: TGTGCCAGCAGCTTGGACAGGGGAGGCACTGAAGTTTTCTTT; CDR3aa: CASSLDRGGTEVFF
d_gene: -; abundance: few; v_gene: TRBV5-1; j_gene: TRBJ2-5; CDR3nt: TGCGCCAGCAGCTTGGTATCGGCAGGCCTAAACCAAGAGACCCAGTACTTC; CDR3aa: CASSLVSAGLNQETQYF
d_gene: TRBD1; abundance: medium-sized; v_gene: TRBV19; j_gene: TRBJ2-5; CDR3nt: TGTGCCAGTTCTCCCGGGACAGGGTGGGGAGAGACCCAGTACTTC; CDR3aa: CASSPGTGWGETQYF
d_gene: TRBD1; abundance: few; v_gene: TRBV10-3; j_gene: TRBJ1-1; CDR3nt: TGTGCCTCGGGACAGGGAAGGACTGAAGCTTTCTTT; CDR3aa: CASGQGRTEAFF